This passage covers 28 T cell receptor beta chains from one sample sequenced in a study of radiation and T cells in renal cell carcinoma. The time point here: blood 2 weeks post-SBRT. The sample's treatment: 15 Gy SBRT to primary tumor, nephrectomy 4 weeks later. Clones were sequenced by immunoSEQ multiplex PCR, and TCRdb holds only the in-frame ones, with some missing. The top ten hold over 1.5% of the sample, which has 120,000 or so clones, 80% to 90% seen once. Sequences were derived from blood, sampled from a patient whose treatment included radiotherapy and nephrectomy. Every receptor here comes from a woman aged 55-70 years with renal cell carcinoma.

This clone was found a few times. This sequence joins TRBV18 and TRBJ2-7; 8 bases align to TRBD2. The CDR3 is made up of 15 amino acids. Per germline, CDR1 KGHSH and CDR2 LQKENI. V shed 8 bases, J shed 4 bases, and the junction held 13 bases outside the gene matches. CDR3: CASAKERENFYEQYF. Written as DNA, the CDR3 is TGTGCCAGCGCCAAAGAGCGGGAGAATTTTTACGAGCAGTACTTC.

This clone appeared a few times. The rearrangement links TRBV10-3 to TRBJ1-5, with 7 bases that match TRBD1. The V segment lost 6 bases and the J segment 5 bases; nucleotides outside the gene matches: 4. This CDR3 has 13 amino acids. Germline CDR1 ENHRY, CDR2 SYGVKD. CDR3 region: CAIRDRLHQPQHF. The CDR3 DNA reads as TGTGCCATCAGGGACAGGCTCCATCAGCCCCAGCATTTT.

This chain connects TRBV28 to TRBJ2-5; D is perhaps TRBD1 (5 bases). The CDR3 sequence is 11 residues long. Germline V CDR1 and CDR2: MDHEN, SYDVKM. The V end lost 3 bases, the J end lost 7 bases, and 6 bases lay between the germline ends. Here the CDR3 reads CASSFRGTQYF. Here the CDR3 DNA reads TGTGCCAGCAGTTTTAGGGGGACCCAGTACTTC.

V and J are TRBV19 and TRBJ2-5; 8 positions match TRBD1. V trimming: 5 bases; J trimming: 5 bases; junction bases outside the gene matches: 13. This CDR3 comprises 16 residues. Germline CDR1 and CDR2: LNHDA and SQIVND (reference sequence). The CDR3 DNA reads as TGTGCCAGTAGTTCTGAGACAGGGGCCGAAGAGGAGACCCAGTACTTC. Residues: CASSSETGAEEETQYF.

The genes are TRBV4-2 and TRBJ2-3; D is uncertain. The V and J ends lost 0 bases and 7 bases respectively, with 14 bases between them. Germline CDR1 and CDR2: LGHNA and YNFKEQ. The CDR3 contains 15 residues. CDR3 sequence: CASSQDSGPDNTQYF. The CDR3 DNA follows: TGTGCCAGCAGCCAAGATTCCGGGCCCGACAATACGCAGTATTTT.

This rearrangement joins TRBV18 to TRBJ1-2; no firm D call. This CDR3 is 15 amino acids long. Germline loops: CDR1 KGHSH, CDR2 LQKENI. V was shortened by 1 base and J by 1 base, with 10 bases between the two germline ends. Written as DNA, the CDR3 is TGTGCCAGCTCACCACAGACTAACCTTAACTATGGCTACACCTTC. Translated: CASSPQTNLNYGYTF.

V gene TRBV30 combines with J gene TRBJ1-2, with a possible D match to TRBD1 (6 bases). V was clipped by 3 bases and J by 5 bases, with 13 bases between them. Germline CDR1 and CDR2: GTSNPN and SVGIG (reference sequence). The CDR3 consists of 13 residues. The CDR3 loop is CAWRTGRRYGYTF. CDR3 DNA: TGTGCCTGGAGAACAGGGCGGAGGTATGGCTACACCTTC.

The J gene is TRBJ1-4, the V gene TRBV28; 7 bases map to TRBD1. The CDR3 spans 13 residues. V shed 8 bases and J 3 bases; nucleotides not matched to a gene: 3. CDR1 MDHEN and CDR2 SYDVKM come from the germline V gene. The CDR3 protein is CASRQGSNEKLFF. The CDR3 DNA follows: TGTGCCAGCCGACAGGGCTCTAATGAAAAACTGTTTTTT.

In this sample, this clone turned up once. The J gene is TRBJ2-7, the V gene TRBV6-1; 9 bases align to TRBD2. After removal of 0 bases from V and 4 bases from J, the junction contained 10 bases not matched to a gene. In germline, CDR1 is MNHNS, CDR2 SASEGT. The length of the CDR3 is 17 residues. The CDR3 spells CASSEARGLLAGYEQYF. As DNA, the CDR3 is TGTGCCAGCAGTGAAGCGCGGGGCCTACTAGCGGGTTACGAGCAGTACTTC.

This sequence joins TRBV28 and TRBJ1-5; unclear D gene. Trimming cost V 3 bases and J 3 bases, with 15 bases left between them. CDR1 is MDHEN, CDR2 SYDVKM, per germline. The CDR3 loop spans 16 amino acids. CDR3 region: CASSFSGLLHNQPQHF. The CDR3, as DNA: TGTGCCAGCAGTTTTAGTGGACTGCTCCACAATCAGCCCCAGCATTTT.

The rearrangement uses TRBV5-1 and TRBJ1-1; possible D gene TRBD1, 5 bases. From germline, CDR1 is SGHRS and CDR2 YFSETQ. This CDR3 comprises 14 residues. V lost 4 bases to trimming and J lost 10 bases, with 20 bases between them. CDR3 nucleotides: TGCGCCAGCAGCCCTGGGACCTCAGCCCCATCAGCTTTCTTT. Translating it yields CASSPGTSAPSAFF. The full variable domain, completed using reference TRBV5-1 and TRBJ1-1, is KAGVTQTPRYLIKTRGQQVTLSCSPISGHRSVSWYQQTPGQGLQFLFEYFSETQRNKGNFPGRFSGRQFSNSRSEMNVSTLELGDSALYLCASSPGTSAPSAFFGQGTRLTVV.

This clone was counted a single time. This chain links TRBV6-1 with TRBJ1-2; the D is unclear. The CDR3 totals 15 residues. V was shortened by 2 bases and J by 2 bases, with 12 bases between the two germline ends. CDR1 and CDR2 (germline): MNHNS, SASEGT. As DNA, the CDR3 is TGTGCCAGCAGTGAATATCCAGATTCGAACTATGGCTACACCTTC. Encoded protein: CASSEYPDSNYGYTF.

The rearrangement joins TRBV19 to TRBJ2-1; the match to TRBD2 covers 11 bases. The J segment lost 7 bases and the V segment lost 4 bases, leaving 6 bases of the junction unmatched. Germline V gives CDR1 LNHDA, CDR2 SQIVND (reference sequence). There are 15 residues in the CDR3. CDR3 sequence reads: CASSNSGGAWNEQFF. CDR3 in DNA: TGTGCCAGTAGTAATAGCGGGGGGGCCTGGAATGAGCAGTTCTTC.

The sample holds one count of this clone. This chain uses TRBV28 with TRBJ2-7, with D perhaps assigned TRBD1 or TRBD2 (6 bases each). This CDR3 is 14 amino acids long. With 2 bases removed from V and 2 bases from J, the gap between germline ends came to 10 bases. Germline-derived CDR1 and CDR2 are MDHEN and SYDVKM. The CDR3 here is CASSLGGRTYEQYF. The CDR3 region has the DNA TGTGCCAGCAGTTTAGGGGGGCGAACCTACGAGCAGTACTTC.

CDR3 in amino acids: CAISELDSGANTIYF. For the CDR3, the DNA is TGTGCCATCAGTGAGTTGGACAGTGGGGCTAACACCATATATTTT. V usage is TRBV10-3 and J usage is TRBJ1-3; D is perhaps TRBD1 (6 bases). This CDR3 is 15 amino acids long. V lost 1 base and J 7 bases, leaving 14 bases between the germline ends. Germline lookup yields CDR1 ENHRY and CDR2 SYGVKD.

The chain joins TRBV2 to TRBJ2-3; D is uncertain. The CDR3 consists of 14 residues. CDR1 is SNHLY and CDR2 is FYNNEI in the germline V gene. The V end lost 7 bases, the J end lost 1 base, and 12 bases lay between the germline ends. The CDR3 DNA follows: TGTGCCAGCAAAACTTCATATGGCACAGATACGCAGTATTTT. Its protein product is CASKTSYGTDTQYF.

There are a few counts of this clone. J is TRBJ1-2 and V is TRBV5-5; tentatively, D is TRBD1 (6 bases). The V end was cut by 3 bases, the J end by 1 base, with 10 bases between. CDR1 and CDR2 (germline): SGHKS, YYEKEE (reference sequence). The CDR3 covers 14 residues. The CDR3 DNA is TGTGCCAGCAGCTGGGACATTTTTAACTATGGCTACACCTTC. It codes for CASSWDIFNYGYTF.

The chain uses TRBV28 and TRBJ1-2; 8 bases match TRBD1. Germline values: CDR1 MDHEN, CDR2 SYDVKM. The trim removed 3 bases at V and 8 bases at J, leaving 2 bases unmatched. The CDR3 sequence is 12 residues long. Written as DNA, the CDR3 is TGTGCCAGCAGTTTCCAGGGGGCAGGCTACACCTTC. It specifies CASSFQGAGYTF.

CDR3 in DNA: TGCGCCAGCAGCTTGGCTAGCGGGGGCACAGATACGCAGTATTTT. This encodes CASSLASGGTDTQYF. The chain couples TRBV5-1 to TRBJ2-3; TRBD2 matches at 9 bases. V lost 0 bases, J lost 1 base, and 0 bases stayed unmatched. The CDR3 spans 15 residues. The germline CDR1 and CDR2 sequences are SGHRS and YFSETQ.

The count of this clone is one. The CDR3 bases are TGTGCCAGCAGCGTCGGGGACGGGGGAAACACCATATATTTT. Translated, it gives CASSVGDGGNTIYF. This chain uses TRBV9 with TRBJ1-3; perhaps TRBD1 as D (5 bases). Between the trimmed V and J ends, which lost 2 bases and 4 bases, there was a span of 10 bases. This CDR3 has 14 amino acids. The germline gives CDR1 SGDLS, CDR2 YYNGEE.

The chain couples TRBV5-6 to TRBJ1-4; no definite D call. V was clipped by 0 bases and J by 8 bases, with 5 bases between them. Germline V gene lookup returns CDR1 SGHDT and CDR2 YYEEEE. The CDR3 has 12 residues. The CDR3 loop reads CASSLEWEKLFF. CDR3 in DNA: TGTGCCAGCAGCTTGGAATGGGAAAAACTGTTTTTT. The whole variable domain, filled in from reference TRBV5-6 and TRBJ1-4, reads DAGVTQSPTHLIKTRGQQVTLRCSPKSGHDTVSWYQQALGQGPQFIFQYYEEEERQRGNFPDRFSGHQFPNYSSELNVNALLLGDSALYLCASSLEWEKLFFGSGTQLSVL.

A single count supports this clone. The gene calls are TRBV6-1 and TRBJ2-5; possibly TRBD1 for D (6 bases). Trimming took off 4 bases at V and 5 bases at J, with 11 bases between the two ends. There are 13 residues in the CDR3. Germline V CDR1 and CDR2: MNHNS, SASEGT. CDR3 protein: CASSGHREETQYF. In DNA form, the CDR3 reads TGTGCCAGCAGTGGCCACAGGGAGGAGACCCAGTACTTC.

The chain couples TRBV5-4 to TRBJ1-4, with D possibly being TRBD1 (5 bases). The length of the CDR3 is 16 residues. V dropped 4 bases and J dropped 12 bases, with 25 bases sitting between them. Germline V CDR1 and CDR2: SGHNT, YYREEE (reference sequence). As DNA, the CDR3 is TGTGCCAGCAGCCCCGGACAAGGTCCCGCCGTAGGCGAACTGTTTTTT. This translates into CASSPGQGPAVGELFF. Complete variable domain (other parts from reference TRBV5-4 and TRBJ1-4): ETGVTQSPTHLIKTRGQQVTLRCSSQSGHNTVSWYQQALGQGPQFIFQYYREEENGRGNFPPRFSGLQFPNYSSELNVNALELDDSALYLCASSPGQGPAVGELFFGSGTQLSVL.

V usage is TRBV28 and J usage is TRBJ2-7; D may match TRBD1 or TRBD2 (7 bases each). The germline V gene encodes CDR1 MDHEN and CDR2 SYDVKM. V was clipped by 7 bases and J by 4 bases, with 17 bases between them. The CDR3 sequence is 14 residues long. CDR3 sequence: CASIKAGGGYEQYF. As DNA, the CDR3 is TGTGCCAGCATCAAGGCAGGGGGGGGTTACGAGCAGTACTTC. Based on the CDR3 plus reference TRBV28 and TRBJ2-7, the full variable domain is DVKVTQSSRYLVKRTGEKVFLECVQDMDHENMFWYRQDPGLGLRLIYFSYDVKMKEKGDIPEGYSVSREKKERFSLILESASTNQTSMYLCASIKAGGGYEQYFGPGTRLTVT.

The chain carries TRBV5-1 and TRBJ2-3, with D uncertain. Germline V gene data show CDR1 as SGHRS and CDR2 as YFSETQ. Trimming left V 0 bases short and J 3 bases short, with 14 bases between. The CDR3 consists of 16 residues. CDR3 sequence: CASSLALTTETDTQYF. DNA of the CDR3: TGCGCCAGCAGCTTGGCGCTGACGACCGAGACAGATACGCAGTATTTT.

This chain uses TRBV7-9 with TRBJ1-1, with no clear D. The CDR3 length is 15 residues. Trimming took off 5 bases at V and 0 bases at J, with 13 bases between the two ends. CDR1 and CDR2 (germline): SEHNR, FQNEAQ (reference sequence). In DNA form, the CDR3 reads TGTGCCAGCAGCCAGGTCTTTCGAATGAACACTGAAGCTTTCTTT. It yields the protein CASSQVFRMNTEAFF.

This rearrangement joins TRBV11-2 to TRBJ2-7; D is undetermined. Trimming stripped 3 bases from V and 4 bases from J, with 7 bases between. CDR1 and CDR2 (germline): SGHAT, FQNNGV. CDR3 length equals 12 residues. In DNA form, the CDR3 reads TGTGCCAGCAGCTTTCTCGCGTACGAGCAGTACTTC. This gives the protein CASSFLAYEQYF.

J is TRBJ1-4 and V is TRBV19; D possibly corresponds to TRBD1 (5 bases). V lost 9 bases, J lost 8 bases, and 16 bases lay in between. This CDR3 contains 13 residues. From germline, CDR1 is LNHDA and CDR2 SQIVND (reference sequence). CDR3 sequence: CASAGSGREKLFF. The CDR3 DNA reads as TGTGCCAGCGCAGGGTCGGGAAGAGAAAAACTGTTTTTT.